The rows below give T cell receptor beta chains drawn from one sample of a study of cytomegalovirus exposure and HLA in healthy donors. Only in-frame clones appear in the TCRdb table, and some are missing; sequencing was by immunoSEQ multiplex PCR. The data contain 90,000 or so clones, roughly 96% of them singletons. The sample taken for sequencing was PBMCs. The receptor set was obtained from a man in his late teens or twenties in good health and CMV-seronegative. The CDR3 runs from the conserved cysteine through the conserved F or W. The D gene is left open where the match is weak. Not all rows give a size; the values are once, few, many and, for expanded clones, a class.

clone size: NA; V gene: TRBV7-3; D gene: NA; J gene: TRBJ2-2; CDR3 protein: CASSLGGWTGELFF; CDR3 DNA: TGTGCCAGCAGCTTGGGGGGATGGACCGGGGAGCTGTTTTTT
clone size: NA; V gene: TRBV2; D gene: TRBD1; J gene: TRBJ2-6; CDR3 protein: CASRDRASGANVLTF; CDR3 DNA: TGTGCCAGCAGGGACAGGGCCTCTGGGGCCAACGTCCTGACTTTC
clone size: NA; V gene: TRBV27; D gene: TRBD1; J gene: TRBJ1-2; CDR3 protein: CASSLDRGLYYGYTF; CDR3 DNA: TGTGCCAGCAGTCTGGACAGGGGGCTTTACTATGGCTACACCTTC
clone size: NA; V gene: TRBV6-1; D gene: TRBD1; J gene: TRBJ1-4; CDR3 protein: CASSVATTGKSNEKLFF; CDR3 DNA: TGTGCCAGCAGTGTCGCGACGACAGGGAAGTCTAATGAAAAACTGTTTTTT
clone size: NA; V gene: TRBV5-1; D gene: TRBD1; J gene: TRBJ2-1; CDR3 protein: CASSLGQGGNEQFF; CDR3 DNA: TGCGCCAGCAGCTTGGGACAGGGTGGAAATGAGCAGTTCTTC
clone size: NA; V gene: TRBV7-2; D gene: TRBD1; J gene: TRBJ1-5; CDR3 protein: CASSEQGGPQHF; CDR3 DNA: TGTGCCAGCAGCGAGCAGGGGGGGCCCCAGCATTTT
clone size: NA; V gene: TRBV30; D gene: NA; J gene: TRBJ2-1; CDR3 protein: CAWSGGVGSYNEQFF; CDR3 DNA: TGTGCCTGGAGTGGCGGGGTCGGTTCCTACAATGAGCAGTTCTTC
clone size: once; V gene: TRBV18; D gene: NA; J gene: TRBJ1-1; CDR3 protein: CASSPGGSTEAFF; CDR3 DNA: TGTGCCAGCTCACCGGGAGGGTCGACTGAAGCTTTCTTT
clone size: once; V gene: TRBV13; D gene: NA; J gene: TRBJ2-1; CDR3 protein: CASSLPAERNEQFF; CDR3 DNA: TGTGCCAGCAGCTTACCCGCAGAGCGGAATGAGCAGTTCTTC
clone size: NA; V gene: TRBV4-2; D gene: TRBD2; J gene: TRBJ2-3; CDR3 protein: CASSQVGTSGLPWAQYF; CDR3 DNA: TGTGCCAGCAGCCAAGTTGGTACTAGCGGACTTCCGTGGGCGCAGTATTTT
clone size: NA; V gene: TRBV7-9; D gene: NA; J gene: TRBJ1-1; CDR3 protein: CASSSTRQPRFTEAFF; CDR3 DNA: TGTGCCAGCAGCTCTACCCGACAGCCAAGGTTCACTGAAGCTTTCTTT
clone size: once; V gene: TRBV4-3; D gene: NA; J gene: TRBJ1-4; CDR3 protein: CASSSGQRGYNEKLFF; CDR3 DNA: TGCGCCAGCAGCTCGGGACAAAGAGGGTATAATGAAAAACTGTTTTTT
clone size: NA; V gene: TRBV2; D gene: NA; J gene: TRBJ2-3; CDR3 protein: CASKNERNTDTQYF; CDR3 DNA: TGTGCCAGCAAGAACGAGCGGAACACAGATACGCAGTATTTT
clone size: once; V gene: TRBV4-3; D gene: TRBD1; J gene: TRBJ1-2; CDR3 protein: CASSQSAGTGTDYGYTF; CDR3 DNA: TGCGCCAGCAGCCAATCGGCCGGGACAGGGACCGACTATGGCTACACCTTC
clone size: NA; V gene: TRBV27; D gene: NA; J gene: TRBJ1-6; CDR3 protein: CASSFRGIKNNSPLHF; CDR3 DNA: TGTGCCAGCAGTTTTCGGGGGATAAAGAATAATTCACCCCTCCACTTT
clone size: NA; V gene: TRBV6-1; D gene: TRBD2; J gene: TRBJ2-3; CDR3 protein: CASRWGLAGSDTQYF; CDR3 DNA: TGTGCCAGCAGGTGGGGACTAGCGGGTTCAGATACGCAGTATTTT
clone size: NA; V gene: TRBV28; D gene: NA; J gene: TRBJ2-1; CDR3 protein: CASSLWVAGENEQFF; CDR3 DNA: TGTGCCAGCAGTCTCTGGGTCGCGGGTGAGAATGAGCAGTTCTTC
clone size: NA; V gene: TRBV4-2; D gene: TRBD2; J gene: TRBJ2-1; CDR3 protein: CASSQVLAGAGYNEQFF; CDR3 DNA: TGTGCCAGCAGCCAAGTATTGGCGGGAGCGGGTTACAATGAGCAGTTCTTC
clone size: NA; V gene: TRBV4-2; D gene: NA; J gene: TRBJ1-5; CDR3 protein: CASSQEAGREGPQHF; CDR3 DNA: TGTGCCAGCAGCCAAGAAGCGGGACGTGAAGGACCCCAGCATTTT
clone size: NA; V gene: TRBV5-4; D gene: TRBD1; J gene: TRBJ2-3; CDR3 protein: CASSSVQGGTQYF; CDR3 DNA: TGTGCCAGCAGCTCAGTACAGGGGGGTACGCAGTATTTT
clone size: NA; V gene: TRBV11-2; D gene: NA; J gene: TRBJ1-1; CDR3 protein: CASGHSNTEAFF; CDR3 DNA: TGTGCCAGCGGACACTCGAACACTGAAGCTTTCTTT
clone size: few; V gene: TRBV30; D gene: NA; J gene: TRBJ2-7; CDR3 protein: CAWSRTVPYEQYF; CDR3 DNA: TGTGCCTGGAGTCGGACAGTTCCCTACGAGCAGTACTTC
clone size: NA; V gene: TRBV27; D gene: TRBD1; J gene: TRBJ1-5; CDR3 protein: CASRPTGLGQPQHF; CDR3 DNA: TGTGCCAGCAGGCCGACAGGGCTGGGTCAGCCCCAGCATTTT
clone size: NA; V gene: TRBV9; D gene: TRBD2; J gene: TRBJ2-7; CDR3 protein: CASSPGTSGSYPYEQYF; CDR3 DNA: TGTGCCAGCAGCCCGGGGACTAGCGGGAGTTACCCCTACGAGCAGTACTTC
clone size: NA; V gene: TRBV5-4; D gene: NA; J gene: TRBJ1-2; CDR3 protein: CASSLGVNGYTF; CDR3 DNA: TGTGCCAGCAGCTTAGGGGTTAATGGCTACACCTTC
clone size: NA; V gene: TRBV25-1; D gene: NA; J gene: TRBJ1-2; CDR3 protein: CASSDRGRYGYTF; CDR3 DNA: TGTGCCAGCAGTGACAGGGGACGCTATGGCTACACCTTC
clone size: NA; V gene: TRBV6-4; D gene: NA; J gene: TRBJ1-1; CDR3 protein: CASSDSGGPGTEAFF; CDR3 DNA: TGTGCCAGCAGTGACTCCGGCGGGCCGGGCACTGAAGCTTTCTTT
clone size: NA; V gene: TRBV13; D gene: NA; J gene: TRBJ2-1; CDR3 protein: CASSLDSRGNEQFF; CDR3 DNA: TGTGCCAGCAGCTTAGACTCGAGGGGGAATGAGCAGTTCTTC
clone size: once; V gene: TRBV5-5; D gene: NA; J gene: TRBJ1-1; CDR3 protein: CASSLGHRMGAFF; CDR3 DNA: TGTGCCAGCAGCTTGGGCCACAGGATGGGGGCTTTCTTT
clone size: NA; V gene: TRBV19; D gene: TRBD2; J gene: TRBJ2-6; CDR3 protein: CASSGLAGGTGANVLTF; CDR3 DNA: TGTGCCAGTAGTGGGCTAGCGGGAGGGACAGGGGCCAACGTCCTGACTTTC
clone size: NA; V gene: TRBV4-2; D gene: TRBD2; J gene: TRBJ2-2; CDR3 protein: CASSQEGLAGLNTGELFF; CDR3 DNA: TGTGCCAGCAGCCAAGAAGGCCTAGCGGGCTTGAACACCGGGGAGCTGTTTTTT
clone size: NA; V gene: TRBV5-1; D gene: NA; J gene: TRBJ2-1; CDR3 protein: CASSFEIGEQFF; CDR3 DNA: TGCGCCAGCAGCTTCGAGATTGGTGAGCAGTTCTTC
clone size: NA; V gene: TRBV27; D gene: TRBD1; J gene: TRBJ1-3; CDR3 protein: CASSSGQSVGNTIYF; CDR3 DNA: TGTGCCAGCAGTTCGGGACAGTCAGTGGGAAACACCATATATTTT
clone size: NA; V gene: TRBV19; D gene: NA; J gene: TRBJ1-5; CDR3 protein: CASSTTGNQPQHF; CDR3 DNA: TGTGCCAGTAGTACGACGGGGAATCAGCCCCAGCATTTT
clone size: NA; V gene: TRBV6-1; D gene: TRBD2; J gene: TRBJ2-7; CDR3 protein: CASSAGYSGRSSYEQYF; CDR3 DNA: TGTGCCAGCAGTGCCGGATATAGCGGGAGAAGTAGCTACGAGCAGTACTTC
clone size: NA; V gene: TRBV11-2; D gene: NA; J gene: TRBJ2-3; CDR3 protein: CATNSGGTDTQYF; CDR3 DNA: TGTGCCACAAATAGCGGTGGCACAGATACGCAGTATTTT
clone size: NA; V gene: TRBV7-9; D gene: NA; J gene: TRBJ1-2; CDR3 protein: CASSLVDTGSRGYTF; CDR3 DNA: TGTGCCAGCAGCTTAGTTGATACAGGGAGTCGGGGCTACACCTTC
clone size: once; V gene: TRBV5-1; D gene: NA; J gene: TRBJ2-1; CDR3 protein: CASSLEADPYNEQFF; CDR3 DNA: TGCGCCAGCAGCTTGGAAGCGGACCCTTACAATGAGCAGTTCTTC
clone size: NA; V gene: TRBV30; D gene: TRBD2; J gene: TRBJ2-7; CDR3 protein: CAWSGRGGYEQYF; CDR3 DNA: TGTGCCTGGAGCGGGCGGGGGGGCTACGAGCAGTACTTC
clone size: NA; V gene: TRBV2; D gene: NA; J gene: TRBJ2-2; CDR3 protein: CASSDPGWGELFF; CDR3 DNA: TGTGCCAGCAGTGACCCGGGTTGGGGGGAGCTGTTTTTT
clone size: NA; V gene: TRBV15; D gene: NA; J gene: TRBJ1-2; CDR3 protein: CATSRDRRNYGYTF; CDR3 DNA: TGTGCCACCAGCAGAGATCGGAGAAACTATGGCTACACCTTC
clone size: NA; V gene: TRBV2; D gene: NA; J gene: TRBJ2-3; CDR3 protein: CASSEDLAGTDTQYF; CDR3 DNA: TGTGCCAGCAGTGAAGACCTAGCAGGCACAGATACGCAGTATTTT
clone size: NA; V gene: TRBV6-1; D gene: NA; J gene: TRBJ2-7; CDR3 protein: CASSEGAGISYEQYF; CDR3 DNA: TGTGCCAGCAGTGAAGGGGCAGGGATATCCTACGAGCAGTACTTC
clone size: NA; V gene: TRBV5-8; D gene: TRBD2; J gene: TRBJ2-1; CDR3 protein: CASSSEGGRPGNEQFF; CDR3 DNA: TGTGCCAGCAGCAGCGAGGGCGGGAGGCCAGGGAATGAGCAGTTCTTC